The clone carrying this TCR beta chain was recorded at least ten times. Its antigen is not identified. This entry comes from a study of neurological immune-mediated disorders. The study, taken as a whole, reports: It was HTLV-1-associated myelopathy that showed the most TCR clonal expansion, while multiple sclerosis showed the least, falling below healthy controls.

A total of 2 million PBMCs stored at -80 degrees C provided the unsorted libraries. Every sequencing run generated over 180 million TCR-beta sequences from 15-18 subjects. TCRdb reprocessed the 5' RACE reads via MiXCR and lists one record per CDR3 protein. The sample lists 72,000 or so distinct CDR3 sequences, more than 15% occurring once. CDR1 SGHRS and CDR2 YFSETQ come from the germline V gene. The CDR3 has 15 amino acids. V was cut by 0 bases and J by 14 bases, with 18 bases left in between. The source is a woman aged 35 to 49 in good health. The chain combines TRBV5-1 with TRBJ1-6, with D perhaps TRBD1 (5 bases). Sequenced sample: PBMCs. CDR3 amino acids: CASSLGGTKDFTLHF. The CDR3 coding sequence is TGCGCCAGCAGCTTGGGCGGGACGAAGGATTTCACCCTCCACTTT.